The present T cell receptor (beta chain) was sequenced within a study of blood T cell repertoires in COVID-19. Study-wide background: T cells, B-cell-depleted T cells, or PBMCs supplied cDNA or gDNA.

In the authors' methods: Amplified reference gene primers provided the basis for estimating nucleated cell counts. Sequenced by immunoSEQ multiplex PCR; TCRdb stores in-frame clones only, minus some. V and J calls and clone size are as listed in that table; D and trimming were resolved from the DNA. The sample has hundreds of thousands of clones, around 88% seen once. From germline, CDR1 is MNHNY and CDR2 SVGAGI (reference sequence). The CDR3 extends over 14 amino acids. The ends were cut back, 2 bases at V and 6 bases at J, with 11 bases in the middle. Seattle researchers signed up patients amid active infection and tracked them longitudinally.

The sequenced sample was peripheral blood. J is TRBJ2-1 and V is TRBV6-6; possible D gene TRBD2, 5 bases. The origin of this receptor is a woman aged 25 to 39 with COVID-19, enrolled during active disease. CDR3 sequence reads: CASSYPSSRNEQFF. The DNA for the CDR3 is TGTGCCAGCAGTTACCCTAGCTCGCGCAATGAGCAGTTCTTC.